The sequence of this T cell receptor (beta chain) was determined in a study of T cell changes during pregnancy in multiple sclerosis. CDR1 is SGHVS and CDR2 is FNYEAQ in the germline V gene. V lost 4 bases to trimming and J lost 3 bases; unmatched junction nucleotides: 3. The CDR3 length is 15 residues. Assay used: immunoSEQ multiplex PCR; TCRdb lists only in-frame clones, some missing. This table holds 55,000 to 75,000 clones, approximately 89% found once. The rearrangement links TRBV7-6 to TRBJ2-3; 11 bases map to TRBD1. This specimen was peripheral blood, taken in the third trimester of pregnancy. This sequence originates from a female donor in good health, enrolled as a control in a pregnancy study. The DNA for the CDR3 is TGTGCCAGCAGCTCCGGGACAGGGGGTACAGATACGCAGTATTTT. Translating gives CASSSGTGGTDTQYF.